This T cell receptor beta chain was sequenced during a study of synovial regulatory T cells in juvenile arthritis. Turning to the study itself: Treatments: three naive, six methotrexate, one methotrexate plus infliximab, one unknown. Study results and caveats: Compared with other blood Treg cells, inflammation-associated Treg cells had reduced TCR diversity.

These iaTreg cells were HLA-DR+ Tregs. Clones were read by immunoSEQ multiplex PCR, and TCRdb kept only the in-frame ones, dropping some. The listing records roughly 800 clones. Frequency places this clone as large. The antigen is not known. The germline V gene encodes CDR1 SNHLY and CDR2 FYNNEI. The CDR3 spans 15 residues. No DNA is given. The source of this sequence is a donor aged 2-30 years with juvenile idiopathic arthritis. The chain recombines TRBV2 with TRBJ2-7; the TCRdb call, TRBD1, lacks DNA for checking. The sequenced sample consisted of Treg cells from blood. The subset is: HLA-DR+ inflammation-associated blood Treg cells. The CDR3 loop is CASSVAQGFGYEQYF.